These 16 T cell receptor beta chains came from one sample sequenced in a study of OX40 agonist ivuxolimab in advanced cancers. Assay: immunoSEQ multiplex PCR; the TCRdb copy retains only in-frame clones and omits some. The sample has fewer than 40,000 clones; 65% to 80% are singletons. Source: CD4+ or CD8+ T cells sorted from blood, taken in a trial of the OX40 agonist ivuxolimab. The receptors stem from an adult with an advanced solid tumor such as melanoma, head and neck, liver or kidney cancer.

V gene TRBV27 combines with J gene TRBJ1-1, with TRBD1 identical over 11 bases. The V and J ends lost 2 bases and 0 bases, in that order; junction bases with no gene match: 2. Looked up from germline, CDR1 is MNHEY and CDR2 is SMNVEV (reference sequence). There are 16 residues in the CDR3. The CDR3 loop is CASSLKGQGVNTEAFF. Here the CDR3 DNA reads TGTGCCAGCAGTTTAAAGGGACAGGGGGTGAACACTGAAGCTTTCTTT.

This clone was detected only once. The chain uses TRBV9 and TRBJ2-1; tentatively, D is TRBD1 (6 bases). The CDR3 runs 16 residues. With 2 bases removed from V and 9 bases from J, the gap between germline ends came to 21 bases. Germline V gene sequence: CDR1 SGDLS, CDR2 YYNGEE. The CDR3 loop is CASSVGQRRGNGEQFF. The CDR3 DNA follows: TGTGCCAGCAGCGTTGGACAGAGGCGTGGGAATGGTGAGCAGTTCTTC.

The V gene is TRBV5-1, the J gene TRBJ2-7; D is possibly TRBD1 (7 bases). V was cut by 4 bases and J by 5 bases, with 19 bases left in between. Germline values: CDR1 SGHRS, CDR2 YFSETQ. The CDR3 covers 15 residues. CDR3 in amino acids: CASSPQGLGGHEQYF. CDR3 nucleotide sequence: TGCGCCAGCAGCCCACAGGGGTTGGGGGGTCACGAGCAGTACTTC.

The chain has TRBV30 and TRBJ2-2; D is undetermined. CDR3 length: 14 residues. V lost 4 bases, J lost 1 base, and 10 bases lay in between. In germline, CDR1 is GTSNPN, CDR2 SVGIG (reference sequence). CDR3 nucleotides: TGTGCCTGGATCCGTCAGGTGAACACCGGGGAGCTGTTTTTT. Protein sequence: CAWIRQVNTGELFF.

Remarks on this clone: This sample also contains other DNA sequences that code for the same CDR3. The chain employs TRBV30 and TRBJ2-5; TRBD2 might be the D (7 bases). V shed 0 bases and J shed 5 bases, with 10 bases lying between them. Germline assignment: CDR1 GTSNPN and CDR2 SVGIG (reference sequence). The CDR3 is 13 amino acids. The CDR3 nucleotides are TGTGCCTGGAGTGTCCGGGGGGCGGAGACCCAGTACTTC. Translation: CAWSVRGAETQYF.

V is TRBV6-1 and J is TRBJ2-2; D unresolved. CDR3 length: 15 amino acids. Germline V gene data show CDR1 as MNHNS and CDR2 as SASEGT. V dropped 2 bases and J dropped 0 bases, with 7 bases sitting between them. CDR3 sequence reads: CASSERQANTGELFF. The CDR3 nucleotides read TGTGCCAGCAGTGAACGTCAAGCGAACACCGGGGAGCTGTTTTTT.

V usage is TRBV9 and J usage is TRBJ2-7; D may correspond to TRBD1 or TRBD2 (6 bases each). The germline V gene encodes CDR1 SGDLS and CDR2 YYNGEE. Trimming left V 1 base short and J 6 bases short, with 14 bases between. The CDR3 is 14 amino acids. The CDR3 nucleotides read TGTGCCAGCAGCGTACAAGGGGGGATTGGCGAGCAGTACTTC. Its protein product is CASSVQGGIGEQYF.

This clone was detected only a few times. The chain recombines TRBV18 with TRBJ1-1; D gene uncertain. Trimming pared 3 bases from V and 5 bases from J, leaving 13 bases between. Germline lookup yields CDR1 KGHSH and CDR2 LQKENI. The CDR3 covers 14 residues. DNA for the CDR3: TGTGCCAGCTCACCCGGGCCGGGTAGGACTGAAGCTTTCTTT. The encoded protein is CASSPGPGRTEAFF.

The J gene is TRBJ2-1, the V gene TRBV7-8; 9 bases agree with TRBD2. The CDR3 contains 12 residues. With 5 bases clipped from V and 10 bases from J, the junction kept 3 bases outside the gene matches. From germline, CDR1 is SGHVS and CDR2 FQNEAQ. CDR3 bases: TGTGCCAGCAGCCCTAGCGGGACAGAGCAGTTCTTC. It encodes CASSPSGTEQFF. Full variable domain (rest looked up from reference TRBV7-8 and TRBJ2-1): GAGVSQSPRYKVAKRGQDVALRCDPISGHVSLFWYQQALGQGPEFLTYFQNEAQLDKSGLPSDRFFAERPEGSVSTLKIQRTQQEDSAVYLCASSPSGTEQFFGPGTRLTVL.

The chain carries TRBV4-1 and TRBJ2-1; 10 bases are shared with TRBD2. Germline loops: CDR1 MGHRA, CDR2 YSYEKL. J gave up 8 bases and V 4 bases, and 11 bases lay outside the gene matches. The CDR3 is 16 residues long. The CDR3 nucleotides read TGCGCCAGCAGCCTATGGGCTAGCGGGAGAATATATGAGCAGTTCTTC. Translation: CASSLWASGRIYEQFF.

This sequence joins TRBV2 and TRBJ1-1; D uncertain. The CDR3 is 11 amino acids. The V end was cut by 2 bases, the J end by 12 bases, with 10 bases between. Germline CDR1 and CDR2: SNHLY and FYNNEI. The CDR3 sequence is CASSEKLKTFF. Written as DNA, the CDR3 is TGTGCCAGCAGTGAAAAGCTTAAAACTTTCTTT.

Here the CDR3 reads CASSLNLAGQETQYF. The CDR3 DNA sequence: TGTGCCAGCAGCCTGAACCTAGCGGGCCAAGAGACCCAGTACTTC. This sequence joins TRBV5-4 and TRBJ2-5; 8 positions match TRBD2. The CDR3 has 15 amino acids. The trim removed 4 bases at V and 1 base at J, leaving 6 bases unmatched. The germline gives CDR1 SGHNT, CDR2 YYREEE (reference sequence).

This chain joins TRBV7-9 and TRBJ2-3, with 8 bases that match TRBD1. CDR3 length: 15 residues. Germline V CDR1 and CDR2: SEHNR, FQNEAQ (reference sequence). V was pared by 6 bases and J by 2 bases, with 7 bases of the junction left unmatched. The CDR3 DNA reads TGTGCCAGCAGTCAGAGGACAGGGAACACAGATACGCAGTATTTT. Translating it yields CASSQRTGNTDTQYF. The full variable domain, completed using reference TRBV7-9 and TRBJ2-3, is DTGVSQNPRHKITKRGQNVTFRCDPISEHNRLYWYRQTLGQGPEFLTYFQNEAQLEKSRLLSDRFSAERPKGSFSTLEIQRTEQGDSAMYLCASSQRTGNTDTQYFGPGTRLTVL.

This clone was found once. CDR3 DNA sequence: TGTGCTAGTGGTTTGGGACGCCTAGGACAGGGGAGGGATACGCAGTATTTT. Encoded protein: CASGLGRLGQGRDTQYF. V and J are TRBV12-5 and TRBJ2-3; 9 nucleotides align to TRBD1. CDR1 LGHNT and CDR2 FRNRAP come from the germline V gene. V shed 1 base and J 6 bases; nucleotides not matched to a gene: 11. CDR3 length: 17 residues.

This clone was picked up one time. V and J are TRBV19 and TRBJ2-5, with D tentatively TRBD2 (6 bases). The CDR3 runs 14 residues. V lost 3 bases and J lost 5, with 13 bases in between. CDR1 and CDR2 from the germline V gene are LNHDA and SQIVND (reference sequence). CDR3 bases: TGTGCCAGTAGTATGGGGGGAACGTCGGAGACCCAGTACTTC. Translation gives CASSMGGTSETQYF.

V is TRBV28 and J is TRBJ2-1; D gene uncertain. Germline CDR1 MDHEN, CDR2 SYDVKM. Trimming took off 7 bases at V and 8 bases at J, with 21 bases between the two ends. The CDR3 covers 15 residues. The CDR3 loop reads CASIPNPPRSHEQFF. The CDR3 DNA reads TGTGCCAGCATTCCCAACCCTCCACGTAGTCATGAGCAGTTCTTC.